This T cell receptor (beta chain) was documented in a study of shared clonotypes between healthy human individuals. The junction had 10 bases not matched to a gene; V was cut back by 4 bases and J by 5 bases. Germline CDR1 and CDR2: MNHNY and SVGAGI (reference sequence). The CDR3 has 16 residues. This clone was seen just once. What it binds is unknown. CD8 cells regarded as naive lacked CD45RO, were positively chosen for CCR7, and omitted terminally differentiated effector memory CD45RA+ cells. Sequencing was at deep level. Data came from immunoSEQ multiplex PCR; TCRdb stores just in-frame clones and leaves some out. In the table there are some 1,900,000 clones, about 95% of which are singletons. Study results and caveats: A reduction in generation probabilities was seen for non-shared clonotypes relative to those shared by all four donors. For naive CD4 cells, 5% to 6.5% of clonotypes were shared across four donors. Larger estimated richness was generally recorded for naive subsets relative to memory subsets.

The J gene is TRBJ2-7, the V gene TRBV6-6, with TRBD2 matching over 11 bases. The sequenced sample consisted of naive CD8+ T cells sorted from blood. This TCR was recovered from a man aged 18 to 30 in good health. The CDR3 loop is CASSSPDSGRADEQYF. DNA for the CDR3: TGTGCCAGCAGTTCGCCGGATAGCGGGAGGGCCGACGAGCAGTACTTC.